This T cell receptor (beta chain) was identified in a study of identical twins. The table lists this clonotype with a few counts. After template switching added a universal primer site, the resulting cDNA carried unique molecular identifiers. TCRdb analysed the 5' RACE reads with MiXCR anew, one entry per CDR3 protein. The sample shows roughly 1,500,000 distinct CDR3 sequences, 25% to 35% of them seen only once. CDR1 and CDR2 (germline): SGHRS, YFSETQ. The V and J ends lost 6 bases and 5 bases respectively, with 11 bases between them. This CDR3 spans 12 amino acids. V is TRBV5-1 and J is TRBJ2-5; D is uncertain. The sequencing sample was made of cord blood. The TCR comes from a newborn girl in good health. This CDR3 reads CASNLPEETQYF. CDR3 nucleotide sequence: TGCGCCAGCAACTTACCAGAGGAGACCCAGTACTTC.